This TCR beta chain was profiled in a study of cytomegalovirus exposure and HLA in healthy donors. J gave up 5 bases and V 2 bases, and 7 bases lay outside the gene matches. The germline V gene has CDR1 MDHEN and CDR2 SYDVKM. This CDR3 comprises 16 residues. The PCR ran on 60 Vbeta and 13 Jbeta primers. Sequencing used immunoSEQ multiplex PCR; TCRdb keeps in-frame clones, though not all of them. Its clone listing holds around 100,000 clones. This receptor was obtained from a man between 40 and 49 years old in good health and CMV-seronegative. The chain is built from TRBV28 and TRBJ2-2; 8 bases align to TRBD1. Sequencing was carried out using PBMCs. CDR3 sequence (DNA): TGTGCCAGCAGTTTACATGGGACAGGTGGGACCGGGGAGCTGTTTTTT. Translating gives CASSLHGTGGTGELFF.